The 24 T cell receptor beta chains reported below all come from one sample, sequenced in a study of blood T cells in healthy people across ages. A second about 7 to 11 cycle PCR used barcoded and J-beta primers. TCRdb re-called the 5' RACE reads through MiXCR, storing one row per CDR3 protein. The sample has over 1.5 million distinct CDR3 sequences; roughly 49% are singletons. Sequencing was performed on blood. The source is a woman aged 40 to 49 in good health.

The chain joins TRBV9 to TRBJ1-2; D possibly corresponds to TRBD1 (5 bases). Per the germline V gene, CDR1 is SGDLS and CDR2 is YYNGEE. Trimming pared 4 bases from V and 8 bases from J, leaving 12 bases between. The CDR3 length is 12 residues. The CDR3 bases are TGTGCCAGCAGCTCAAAGGGGAGAGGCTACACCTTC. This codes for CASSSKGRGYTF.

V and J are TRBV5-1 and TRBJ2-3; perhaps TRBD2 as D (5 bases). Trimming took off 6 bases at V and 0 bases at J, with 11 bases between the two ends. The CDR3 sequence is 14 residues long. Germline CDR1 and CDR2: SGHRS and YFSETQ. CDR3 coding DNA: TGCGCCAGCAAGCAGACTACTAGCACAGATACGCAGTATTTT. Protein: CASKQTTSTDTQYF.

This clonotype appeared a few times. This sequence joins TRBV28 and TRBJ2-3; TRBD1 matches 7 bases. With V trimmed by 7 bases and J by 3 bases, 4 bases remained unmatched. Germline CDR1 is MDHEN and CDR2 is SYDVKM. CDR3 length: 13 amino acids. The CDR3 DNA reads TGTGCCAGCAATAACAGGGGTACAGATACGCAGTATTTT. Protein product: CASNNRGTDTQYF.

This chain uses TRBV29-1 with TRBJ2-3, with D possibly matching TRBD1 (6 bases). V was trimmed by 4 bases and J by 1 base, leaving 12 bases between them. In germline, CDR1 is SQVTM, CDR2 ANQGSEA. This CDR3 is 14 amino acids long. CDR3 region: CSVGERQGTDTQYF. In nucleotides, the CDR3 is TGCAGCGTTGGTGAGAGACAGGGCACAGATACGCAGTATTTT.

The chain uses TRBV7-9 and TRBJ2-3, with D maybe TRBD2 (5 bases). Trimming took 7 bases from V and 0 from J, leaving 17 bases between them. Germline lookup yields CDR1 SEHNR and CDR2 FQNEAQ (reference sequence). The CDR3 runs to 16 residues. CDR3 sequence: CASTLGRVTSTDTQYF. The CDR3 DNA sequence: TGTGCCAGCACCCTAGGGCGGGTAACTAGCACAGATACGCAGTATTTT.

The gene calls are TRBV5-6 and TRBJ2-6; no reliable D call. There are 19 residues in the CDR3. With 0 bases removed from V and 0 bases from J, the gap between germline ends came to 16 bases. Looked up from germline, CDR1 is SGHDT and CDR2 is YYEEEE. CDR3 bases: TGTGCCAGCAGCTTGGGTCGGCAGTCCCTACCCTCTGGGGCCAACGTCCTGACTTTC. Its translation: CASSLGRQSLPSGANVLTF.

This chain joins TRBV28 and TRBJ1-5; unclear D gene. Germline assignment: CDR1 MDHEN and CDR2 SYDVKM. The V and J ends lost 6 bases and 9 bases respectively, with 12 bases between them. The CDR3 covers 12 residues. CDR3 DNA: TGTGCCAGCAGAAATGCCCTATTGCCCCAGCATTTT. This gives the protein CASRNALLPQHF.

CDR3 residues: CASSRDRNFEAFF. In DNA form, the CDR3 reads TGTGCCAGCAGCCGGGACAGAAACTTTGAAGCTTTCTTT. This sequence joins TRBV11-2 and TRBJ1-1; TRBD1 matches 7 bases. Germline V gene data show CDR1 as SGHAT and CDR2 as FQNNGV. The CDR3 sequence is 13 residues long. V dropped 5 bases and J dropped 7; count of bases not matched to a gene: 7.

The sample holds a few counts of this clonotype. The chain recombines TRBV20-1 with TRBJ2-3; 11 bases are a match to TRBD2. In germline, CDR1 is DFQATT, CDR2 SNEGSKA (reference sequence). This CDR3 spans 15 amino acids. J was trimmed by 3 bases and V by 6 bases; bases with no gene match: 8. The CDR3: CSATRVAGGTDTQYF. The CDR3, as DNA: TGCAGTGCCACTCGTGTAGCGGGGGGGACAGATACGCAGTATTTT.

This clonotype was observed a single time. The chain is built from TRBV7-2 and TRBJ2-1; D remains unclear. Trimming stripped 5 bases from V and 10 bases from J, with 12 bases between. The CDR3 totals 12 residues. Germline CDR1 and CDR2: SGHTA and FQGNSA. In DNA, the CDR3 is TGTGCCAGCAGCCCCTTCGAGAAGGAGCAGTTCTTC. Translation gives CASSPFEKEQFF.

This chain's CDR3 is CSAREGTSIQETQYF. In nucleotides, the CDR3 is TGCAGTGCTAGAGAGGGGACTAGTATACAAGAGACCCAGTACTTC. The chain couples TRBV20-1 to TRBJ2-5; 8 positions match TRBD2. Trimming removed 0 bases from V and 2 bases from J; junction bases left unmatched: 5. The CDR3 is made up of 15 amino acids. From germline, CDR1 is DFQATT and CDR2 SNEGSKA (reference sequence).

This rearrangement joins TRBV6-1 to TRBJ2-1; D gene ambiguous. V was clipped by 3 bases and J by 4 bases, with 19 bases between them. CDR3 length: 17 amino acids. The germline V gene has CDR1 MNHNS and CDR2 SASEGT. This chain's CDR3 is CASSDPGRTKTYNEQFF. The CDR3 DNA reads TGTGCCAGCAGTGACCCTGGCCGGACCAAAACTTACAATGAGCAGTTCTTC.

The chain links TRBV27 to TRBJ2-5, with 13 bases lining up with TRBD2. The V and J ends lost 5 bases and 5 bases, in that order; junction bases with no gene match: 14. From germline, CDR1 is MNHEY and CDR2 SMNVEV (reference sequence). This CDR3 spans 18 amino acids. CDR3 in amino acids: CASSPGLAGPAGGETQYF. The CDR3 DNA is TGTGCCAGCAGTCCGGGACTAGCGGGGCCTGCCGGTGGGGAGACCCAGTACTTC.

The V call is TRBV28, the J call TRBJ1-6, with D unclear. Deletions cut 3 bases from V and 10 bases from J, with 13 bases between. Per the germline V gene, CDR1 is MDHEN and CDR2 is SYDVKM. There are 14 residues in the CDR3. CDR3: CASSLGALRSPLHF. Written as DNA, the CDR3 is TGTGCCAGCAGTTTGGGTGCCCTCAGGTCACCCCTCCACTTT.

This clonotype has just a few counts. The V and J genes are TRBV6-5 and TRBJ2-4, with D maybe TRBD2 (6 bases). Matching the DNA end better, TRBJ2-5 makes the J call doubtful. The CDR3 runs to 13 residues. Germline assignment: CDR1 MNHEY and CDR2 SVGAGI. CDR3 bases: TGTGCCAGCAGTAAGGGACTTGAAGAGACCCAGTACTTC. This codes for CASSKGLEETQYF.

A single count supports this clonotype. The chain couples TRBV20-1 to TRBJ2-5; 9 positions match TRBD1. The CDR3 loop spans 16 amino acids. Germline loops: CDR1 DFQATT, CDR2 SNEGSKA (reference sequence). The V and J ends lost 3 bases and 5 bases, in that order; junction bases with no gene match: 13. This CDR3 is CSASQTGGVGRETQYF. DNA for the CDR3: TGCAGTGCTAGCCAGACAGGGGGGGTTGGTAGGGAGACCCAGTACTTC.

The V call is TRBV27, the J call TRBJ1-1, with D maybe TRBD1 (6 bases). Germline V CDR1 and CDR2: MNHEY, SMNVEV (reference sequence). This CDR3 region has 18 residues. V lost 5 bases and J lost 0, with 22 bases in between. In DNA form, the CDR3 reads TGTGCCAGCAGTCTCAGGCAGGGGCGTTTTAAAATGAACACTGAAGCTTTCTTT. It translates to CASSLRQGRFKMNTEAFF.

In this sample, this clonotype turned up a few times. The chain links TRBV24-1 to TRBJ2-7, with D perhaps TRBD1 or TRBD2 (5 bases each). Per germline, CDR1 KGHDR and CDR2 SFDVKD. The CDR3 spans 15 residues. V was trimmed by 4 bases and J by 0 bases, leaving 12 bases between them. The CDR3 loop is CATSDRDGNSYEQYF. The CDR3 DNA reads as TGTGCCACCAGTGACCGGGACGGCAACTCCTACGAGCAGTACTTC.

The gene calls are TRBV5-4 and TRBJ2-5; 12 bases align to TRBD2. Germline V lookup: CDR1 SGHNT, CDR2 YYREEE (reference sequence). The CDR3 runs 17 residues. V shed 0 bases and J 5 bases; nucleotides not matched to a gene: 8. This CDR3 reads CASSLVLLAGGRETQYF. CDR3 bases: TGTGCCAGCAGCTTGGTTTTACTAGCGGGGGGTCGGGAGACCCAGTACTTC.

The V and J genes are TRBV7-8 and TRBJ2-1; 8 positions match TRBD1. The CDR3 totals 17 residues. The V segment lost 5 bases and the J segment 10 bases; nucleotides outside the gene matches: 19. From germline, CDR1 is SGHVS and CDR2 FQNEAQ. As DNA, the CDR3 is TGTGCCAGCAGCCCCCGCTTGGACAGGGAAGGGACCTACGAGCAGTTCTTC. Translated, it gives CASSPRLDREGTYEQFF.

The genes are TRBV4-3 and TRBJ2-5; D call uncertain. CDR1 is LGHNA and CDR2 is YSLEER in the germline V gene. This CDR3 is built from 16 residues. V was trimmed by 1 base and J by 0 bases, leaving 12 bases between them. CDR3 nucleotide sequence: TGCGCCAGCAGCCAAGGGAAGACACCGTACCAAGAGACCCAGTACTTC. Amino acid sequence: CASSQGKTPYQETQYF.

This clonotype appeared a few times. The chain's CDR3 is CASSQDPSGGPLNEQFF. In nucleotides, the CDR3 is TGCGCCAGCAGCCAAGATCCTAGCGGGGGGCCGCTCAATGAGCAGTTCTTC. The gene calls are TRBV4-3 and TRBJ2-1, with 11 positions matching TRBD2. The CDR3 length is 17 residues. Trimming removed 0 bases from V and 6 bases from J; junction bases left unmatched: 7. Germline V gene data show CDR1 as LGHNA and CDR2 as YSLEER.

This clonotype appeared many times. V and J are TRBV7-2 and TRBJ2-3; 12 bases fit TRBD2. Germline CDR1 reads SGHTA; CDR2 reads FQGNSA. J was trimmed by 2 bases and V by 4 bases; bases with no gene match: 4. CDR3 length: 16 amino acids. CDR3 sequence (DNA): TGTGCCAGCAGCTCCGGACTAGCGGGGCTCACAGATACGCAGTATTTT. It is translated as CASSSGLAGLTDTQYF.

The chain is built from TRBV5-6 and TRBJ2-6, with D possibly called TRBD1 or TRBD2 (5 bases each). The CDR3 totals 21 residues. Germline lookup yields CDR1 SGHDT and CDR2 YYEEEE. Trimming took 4 bases from V and 0 from J, leaving 26 bases between them. The CDR3 spells CASSQNSGQGSWDSGANVLTF. As DNA, the CDR3 is TGTGCCAGCAGCCAAAATTCGGGGCAGGGATCCTGGGACTCTGGGGCCAACGTCCTGACTTTC.